The clone carrying this T cell receptor (beta chain) was counted a few times. Antigen unknown. V lost 0 bases, J lost 2 bases, and 8 bases lay in between. Per germline, CDR1 MNHEY and CDR2 SMNVEV (reference sequence). This CDR3 contains 14 residues. This entry comes from a study of OX40 agonist ivuxolimab in advanced cancers. The overall study: Participants could have had prior anti-PD-1, anti-PD-L1 or anti-CTLA-4 therapy, and more than 35% had some.

Using immunoSEQ multiplex PCR, the repertoire was profiled, and TCRdb retains in-frame clones only, with some absent. The repertoire holds fewer than 60,000 clones, with approximately 91% as singletons. People who had autoimmune disease history or systemic immunosuppression were excluded. Broader study findings: Determination of antigen specificity was not performed for the expanded peripheral T cells. Some of the nonresponding patients also showed low levels of normalized T-cell clonal expansion.

The chain combines TRBV27 with TRBJ2-7; D possibly corresponds to TRBD2 (6 bases). The specimen comprised CD4+ or CD8+ T cells sorted from blood, sampled in a trial of the OX40 agonist ivuxolimab. This clonotype originated in an adult with an advanced solid tumor such as melanoma, head and neck, liver or kidney cancer. CDR3 in amino acids: CASSLSRGTYEQYF. For the CDR3, the DNA is TGTGCCAGCAGTTTATCGCGGGGCACCTACGAGCAGTACTTC.